These 20 T cell receptor beta chains came from one sample sequenced in a study of post-analysis software for immune sequencing data. Broader study findings: The five TRBV segments detected at higher frequency in patients than in controls included TRBV5-6, TRBV5-1 and TRBV20-1.

No antigen has been identified for these receptors. TCR beta libraries were prepared from cDNA with unique molecular identifiers. Using its own MiXCR run on the PCR reads, TCRdb lists one record per CDR3 protein. The sample consists of almost 700,000 distinct CDR3 sequences, approximately 59% of them appearing once. The material sequenced was blood. These TCRs come from a girl aged 2-10 years with multiple sclerosis.

This clonotype was observed a few times. The CDR3 DNA sequence: TGCAGCGTGGGAGGACTAGCGGGAGGACCGGGGGCGACCCAGTACTTC. Translated, it gives CSVGGLAGGPGATQYF. The V call is TRBV29-1, the J call TRBJ2-5, with TRBD2 matching over 14 bases. This CDR3 spans 16 amino acids. From germline, CDR1 is SQVTM and CDR2 ANQGSEA. Trimming removed 6 bases from V and 7 bases from J; junction bases left unmatched: 13.

This chain joins TRBV20-1 and TRBJ2-6, with D unresolved. V was cut by 8 bases and J by 0 bases, with 5 bases left in between. The germline V gene has CDR1 DFQATT and CDR2 SNEGSKA (reference sequence). The CDR3 contains 12 residues. CDR3 residues: CSTRSGANVLTF. The CDR3 nucleotides read TGCAGTACCCGCTCTGGGGCCAACGTCCTGACTTTC.

The chain links TRBV5-1 to TRBJ1-2; no clear D gene. Germline values: CDR1 SGHRS, CDR2 YFSETQ. The V and J ends lost 0 bases and 1 base respectively, with 7 bases between them. The CDR3 spans 14 residues. The CDR3 nucleotides read TGCGCCAGCAGCTTGGCCCAAGTTAACTATGGCTACACCTTC. Protein product: CASSLAQVNYGYTF.

This CDR3 is CSAPPSGSPSYNEQFF. In DNA, the CDR3 is TGCAGTGCTCCTCCTAGCGGGTCTCCCTCCTACAATGAGCAGTTCTTC. V and J are TRBV20-1 and TRBJ2-1, with TRBD2 matching 8 bases. Trimming at V came to 5 bases and at J to 0 bases, leaving 9 bases not matched to a gene. The CDR3 loop spans 16 amino acids. Germline lookup yields CDR1 DFQATT and CDR2 SNEGSKA (reference sequence).

This rearrangement joins TRBV6-1 to TRBJ2-3, with D unresolved. Trimming removed 1 base from V and 5 bases from J, with 10 bases in between. The CDR3 consists of 14 residues. The germline CDR1 and CDR2 sequences are MNHNS and SASEGT. CDR3 sequence (DNA): TGTGCCAGCAGTGAAGTCGCTATAGTAGATACGCAGTATTTT. Its protein is CASSEVAIVDTQYF.

This rearrangement joins TRBV12-5 to TRBJ2-1; 9 positions agree with TRBD2. Trimming cost V 5 bases and J 9 bases; bases outside gene matches: 8. From germline, CDR1 is LGHNT and CDR2 FRNRAP. There are 14 residues in the CDR3. The CDR3 nucleotides read TGTGCTAGTGGTGGGACTAGCCCCCCGGGTGAGCAGTTCTTC. It codes for CASGGTSPPGEQFF.

This clonotype has more than one count but fewer than ten. The J gene is TRBJ2-3, the V gene TRBV20-1, with a weak D call TRBD2 (8 bases). The CDR3 is made up of 14 amino acids. Germline V gives CDR1 DFQATT, CDR2 SNEGSKA (reference sequence). Between the trimmed V and J ends, which lost 5 bases and 0 bases, there was a span of 12 bases. CDR3: CSAREGASTDTQYF. The CDR3 DNA is TGCAGTGCTCGGGAGGGGGCTAGCACAGATACGCAGTATTTT.

This clonotype was recorded once. The CDR3 sequence: CASSNLAGRDPAKNIQYF. The CDR3 DNA sequence: TGTGCCAGCAGTAATCTAGCGGGGCGCGACCCAGCCAAAAACATTCAGTACTTC. The chain recombines TRBV6-1 with TRBJ2-4; TRBD2 matches at 9 bases. Trimming took 5 bases from V and 0 from J; bases not matched to a gene: 11. Germline V gives CDR1 MNHNS, CDR2 SASEGT. The CDR3 runs to 18 residues.

The CDR3 sequence is CASSPRRDSSYGYTF. The DNA of the CDR3 is TGTGCCAGCAGCCCCCGGCGGGACAGCTCCTATGGCTACACCTTC. The chain uses TRBV7-2 and TRBJ1-2; 7 bases match TRBD1. V lost 5 bases, J lost 4 bases, and 10 bases stayed unmatched. CDR3 length equals 15 residues. Germline CDR1 reads SGHTA; CDR2 reads FQGNSA. Full variable domain (outside the CDR3, taken from reference TRBV7-2 and TRBJ1-2): GAGVSQSPSNKVTEKGKDVELRCDPISGHTALYWYRQSLGQGLEFLIYFQGNSAPDKSGLPSDRFSAERTGGSVSTLTIQRTQQEDSAVYLCASSPRRDSSYGYTFGSGTRLTVV.

The CDR3: CASSLNRVPGANVLTF. The CDR3 bases are TGTGCCAGCAGCTTAAACAGGGTACCTGGGGCCAACGTCCTGACTTTC. The chain combines TRBV7-2 with TRBJ2-6; D perhaps matches TRBD1 (6 bases). This CDR3 spans 16 amino acids. Germline CDR1 is SGHTA and CDR2 is FQGNSA. The germline V and J ends were trimmed by 2 bases and 2 bases, with 10 bases remaining between them.

This chain joins TRBV20-1 and TRBJ2-1; D is perhaps TRBD2 (6 bases). This CDR3 contains 14 residues. Between the trimmed V and J ends, which lost 6 bases and 11 bases, there was a span of 23 bases. CDR1 is DFQATT, CDR2 SNEGSKA, per germline (reference sequence). This chain's CDR3 is CSAPLGGLDTKQFF. In nucleotides, the CDR3 is TGCAGTGCCCCTTTGGGGGGTTTGGACACTAAGCAGTTCTTC.

In this sample, this clonotype turned up a few times. The chain links TRBV29-1 to TRBJ2-1, with TRBD2 matching over 9 bases. CDR1 and CDR2 from the germline V gene are SQVTM and ANQGSEA. With V trimmed by 4 bases and J by 2 bases, 12 bases remained unmatched. This CDR3 comprises 17 residues. The CDR3 nucleotides read TGCAGCGTTGGTGATGGCGGGGGGGGAGAAACCTACAATGAGCAGTTCTTC. Translating it yields CSVGDGGGGETYNEQFF.

The rearrangement joins TRBV4-2 to TRBJ2-5; D not certain. CDR1 and CDR2 from the germline V gene are LGHNA and YNFKEQ. V shed 4 bases and J shed 2 bases, with 11 bases lying between them. This CDR3 spans 14 amino acids. The CDR3: CASSPDGPQETQYF. The CDR3 DNA is TGTGCCAGCAGCCCTGACGGCCCGCAAGAGACCCAGTACTTC.

The V and J genes are TRBV7-2 and TRBJ2-4, with D possibly TRBD1 on 5 matching bases. The V and J ends lost 6 bases and 2 bases respectively, with 14 bases between them. The germline gives CDR1 SGHTA, CDR2 FQGNSA. The CDR3 is made up of 15 amino acids. The CDR3 DNA follows: TGTGCCAGCAGTCCACAGGCGACCCCCAAAAACATTCAGTACTTC. This gives the protein CASSPQATPKNIQYF. Drawing the rest from reference TRBV7-2 and TRBJ2-4, the complete variable domain is GAGVSQSPSNKVTEKGKDVELRCDPISGHTALYWYRQSLGQGLEFLIYFQGNSAPDKSGLPSDRFSAERTGGSVSTLTIQRTQQEDSAVYLCASSPQATPKNIQYFGAGTRLSVL.

The rearrangement joins TRBV28 to TRBJ1-2, with a weak D call TRBD1 (5 bases). From germline, CDR1 is MDHEN and CDR2 SYDVKM. Between the trimmed V and J ends, which lost 11 bases and 4 bases, there was a span of 20 bases. The CDR3 totals 14 residues. CDR3 nucleotides: TGTGCCTGCAAGTTGTCGGGGGTGATCTATGGCTACACCTTC. It encodes CACKLSGVIYGYTF.

This chain joins TRBV29-1 and TRBJ1-1; possible D gene TRBD1, 6 bases. Looked up from germline, CDR1 is SQVTM and CDR2 is ANQGSEA. V was clipped by 4 bases and J by 1 base, with 10 bases between them. This CDR3 region has 13 residues. In nucleotides, the CDR3 is TGCAGCGTTGTGACAGGCCGGAACACTGAAGCTTTCTTT. Protein sequence: CSVVTGRNTEAFF.

This clonotype was counted only a few times. This chain connects TRBV7-3 to TRBJ2-3; 7 bases match TRBD2. In germline, CDR1 is SGHTA, CDR2 FQGTGA. Trimming took 3 bases from V and 0 from J; bases not matched to a gene: 15. The CDR3 has 19 amino acids. CDR3 coding DNA: TGTGCCAGCAGCTTCTTACCTCATTCTAGCGGAGCTAGCACAGATACGCAGTATTTT. Translating gives CASSFLPHSSGASTDTQYF.

This clonotype was picked up a small number of times. This chain links TRBV12-3 or TRBV12-4 with TRBJ2-5, with D uncertain. This CDR3 is 13 amino acids long. The V end lost 4 bases, the J end lost 3 bases, and 9 bases lay between the germline ends. CDR3 in DNA: TGTGCCAGCAGTTCTTACACAAAAGAGACCCAGTACTTC. Amino acid sequence: CASSSYTKETQYF.

This clonotype was counted only a few times. The rearrangement links TRBV12-3 or TRBV12-4 to TRBJ2-5; D remains unclear. The CDR3 consists of 14 residues. V was trimmed by 5 bases and J by 2 bases, leaving 12 bases between them. CDR3 loop: CASSVQVGQETQYF. CDR3 nucleotide sequence: TGTGCCAGCAGTGTCCAAGTGGGACAAGAGACCCAGTACTTC.

V usage is TRBV12-3 or TRBV12-4 and J usage is TRBJ1-1; TRBD1 aligns across 9 bases. J was trimmed by 0 bases and V by 7 bases; bases with no gene match: 6. The CDR3 is made up of 15 amino acids. The CDR3 here is CASTRQGVMNTEAFF. The CDR3 DNA sequence: TGTGCCAGCACCAGACAGGGGGTGATGAACACTGAAGCTTTCTTT.